This T cell receptor (beta chain) was recorded in a study of graft-versus-host responses after intestinal transplantation. Study overall: Grafts were multivisceral, liver-intestinal, or isolated intestinal.

Using immunoSEQ multiplex PCR, the repertoire was profiled, and TCRdb retains in-frame clones only, with some absent. The table lists over 15,000 clones, 80% to 95% of them singletons. Germline V lookup: CDR1 KGHSH, CDR2 LQKENI. The CDR3 sequence is 13 residues long. Trimming pared 0 bases from V and 4 bases from J, leaving 4 bases between. The gene calls are TRBV18 and TRBJ2-1; D remains unclear. The sequencing here drew on PBMCs, taken roughly 54 weeks after transplant. The TCR comes from a human patient who received an intestinal transplant, so some T cells may come from the graft donor. CDR3 nucleotide sequence: TGTGCCAGCTCACCACCAAGTTACAATGAGCAGTTCTTC. Protein product: CASSPPSYNEQFF.